The 6 T cell receptor beta chains below all came from one sample that was sequenced in a study of blood T cell repertoires in COVID-19. The assay was immunoSEQ multiplex PCR, and TCRdb's table has in-frame clones only and misses some. The sample carries tens of thousands of clones, 88% recorded once. The specimen sequenced was peripheral blood. Receptors originate from an elderly woman with acute or convalescent COVID-19.

The chain carries TRBV2 and TRBJ2-7, with a possible D match to TRBD1 (5 bases). Germline V lookup: CDR1 SNHLY, CDR2 FYNNEI. The V and J ends lost 1 base and 4 bases respectively, with 5 bases between them. This CDR3 contains 12 residues. The CDR3 region has the DNA TGTGCCAGCAGTGAAGAGGGGTACGAGCAGTACTTC. It translates to CASSEEGYEQYF.

This clone was seen only once. Other DNA sequences within the sample encode an identical CDR3. This chain uses TRBV9 with TRBJ1-5; D gene ambiguous. Looked up from germline, CDR1 is SGDLS and CDR2 is YYNGEE. This CDR3 is built from 14 residues. V was shortened by 0 bases and J by 4 bases, with 8 bases between the two germline ends. The CDR3 sequence is CASSVGSGNQPQHF. CDR3 in DNA: TGTGCCAGCAGCGTAGGGTCGGGGAATCAGCCCCAGCATTTT.

This chain links TRBV7-8 with TRBJ1-5; 8 bases are shared with TRBD1. Trimming cost V 5 bases and J 6 bases; bases outside gene matches: 6. The germline V gene encodes CDR1 SGHVS and CDR2 FQNEAQ. The CDR3 is 14 residues long. The CDR3: CASSLKTGAQPQHF. The CDR3 DNA is TGTGCCAGCAGCCTAAAGACAGGGGCTCAGCCCCAGCATTTT.

The rearrangement uses TRBV6-5 and TRBJ2-7, with 8 bases identical to TRBD2. Germline trimming cut 2 bases from V and 6 bases from J; bases unmatched to any gene: 0. This CDR3 is built from 12 residues. Germline V gene lookup returns CDR1 MNHEY and CDR2 SVGAGI. The CDR3 DNA sequence: TGTGCCAGCAGTTACCGGGGGGGCGAGCAGTACTTC. It codes for CASSYRGGEQYF.

This clone was detected once. This sequence joins TRBV3-1 (or the pseudogene TRBV3-2) and TRBJ2-5, with D unresolved. Per the germline V gene, CDR1 is LGHDT and CDR2 is YNNKEL (reference sequence). V was shortened by 1 base and J by 1 base, with 13 bases between the two germline ends. This CDR3 is built from 16 residues. CDR3 sequence reads: CASSQGYDTVQETQYF. DNA of the CDR3: TGTGCCAGCAGCCAAGGGTACGATACAGTCCAAGAGACCCAGTACTTC.

This clone was seen a single time. The V and J genes are TRBV5-6 and TRBJ2-5; the match to TRBD2 covers 13 bases. The CDR3 is made up of 17 amino acids. The V gene end was trimmed by 3 bases and the J gene end by 3 bases; junction bases not matched to a gene: 8. CDR1 and CDR2 from the germline V gene are SGHDT and YYEEEE. The CDR3 loop reads CASSSPGGTSGEETQYF. The CDR3 nucleotides are TGTGCCAGCAGCTCTCCGGGCGGGACTAGCGGGGAAGAGACCCAGTACTTC.